This T cell receptor (beta chain) was documented in a study of T-cell memory formation after mild COVID-19. Overall study findings and caveats: Pre-infection memory already had some responding clones, implying cross-reactive memory joined. CD4+ clones that contracted lay mainly in CM and EM; CD8+ ones lay in EMRA.

TCRdb reprocessed the 5' RACE reads with MiXCR, giving one entry per CDR3 protein. The table includes 200,000 to 300,000 distinct CDR3 sequences, 16% detected once. The V gene's germline CDR1 is SGHTA and CDR2 FQGNSA. V lost 1 base to trimming and J lost 4 bases; unmatched junction nucleotides: 5. This CDR3 contains 16 residues. Turning to this clonotype: Antigen: not known.

The sequenced material came from PBMCs or a T cell subset sorted from them (not recorded which). The J gene is TRBJ2-5, the V gene TRBV7-2, with 11 bases identical to TRBD2. The TCR comes from a man between 18 and 29 years old who had mild COVID-19 (a few samples of this study predate the infection). Cell type and time point are not known. The chain's CDR3 is CASSLGATSGVETQYF. CDR3 nucleotide sequence: TGTGCCAGCAGCTTAGGTGCGACTAGCGGGGTAGAGACCCAGTACTTC.